This T cell receptor beta chain was captured in a study of tumor-infiltrating lymphocytes in oesophageal squamous cell carcinoma. MiXCR was run by TCRdb on the PCR reads, yielding one entry per CDR3 protein. The table records 20,000 to 25,000 distinct CDR3 sequences, roughly 35% of them present only once. In this sample, this clonotype turned up a few times. The sample consisted of esophageal tumor tissue. The source is a male donor with esophageal squamous cell carcinoma.

CDR3 bases: TGCGCCAGCAAGGGACAGGGTAGCGCCTACGAGCAGTACTTC. Encoded protein: CASKGQGSAYEQYF. This chain links TRBV5-1 with TRBJ2-7, with 9 bases that match TRBD1. This CDR3 region has 14 residues. V shed 6 bases and J 2 bases; nucleotides not matched to a gene: 6. In germline, CDR1 is SGHRS, CDR2 YFSETQ.